This record covers a single T cell receptor beta chain. Residents of around 24 US areas, aged 18 to 89 years, made up the participants. Assignment of participants to cohorts was predicated upon participant-reported clinical history. The entry originates in a study of blood T cell repertoires in COVID-19. Study-level background: The study drew acute and convalescent COVID-19 samples from the United States, Italy and Spain.

Between the trimmed V and J ends, which lost 5 bases and 1 base, there was a span of 3 bases. The CDR3 runs to 12 residues. As handled by the study authors: How many nucleated cells were present was estimated from reference gene primer amplification. Sequencing used immunoSEQ multiplex PCR; TCRdb keeps in-frame clones, though not all of them. The D gene and trimming were derived from the DNA, and the V and J assignments and clone size from that table. This sample has some 200,000 clones; 81% occur once, and the top ten carry around 9.3%. This chain uses TRBV12-3 or TRBV12-4 with TRBJ1-3; no firm D call. This TCR was sampled from a woman aged 45-60 years with acute COVID-19. Sequencing used PBMCs or T cells enriched from blood (not recorded which). In nucleotides, the CDR3 is TGTGCCAGCAGTCTATCTGGAAACACCATATATTTT. Its protein product is CASSLSGNTIYF.